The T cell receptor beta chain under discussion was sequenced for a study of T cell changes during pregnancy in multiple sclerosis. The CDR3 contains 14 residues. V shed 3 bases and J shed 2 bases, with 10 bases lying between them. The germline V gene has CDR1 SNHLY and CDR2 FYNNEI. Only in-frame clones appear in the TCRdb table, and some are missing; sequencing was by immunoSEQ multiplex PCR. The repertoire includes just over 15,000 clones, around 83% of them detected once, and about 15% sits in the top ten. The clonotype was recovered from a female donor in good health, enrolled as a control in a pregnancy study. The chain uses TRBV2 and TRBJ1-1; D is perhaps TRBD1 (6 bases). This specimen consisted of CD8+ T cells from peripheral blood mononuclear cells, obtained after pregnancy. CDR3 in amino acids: CASSEWGQNTEAFF. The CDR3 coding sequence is TGTGCCAGCAGTGAGTGGGGACAAAACACTGAAGCTTTCTTT.